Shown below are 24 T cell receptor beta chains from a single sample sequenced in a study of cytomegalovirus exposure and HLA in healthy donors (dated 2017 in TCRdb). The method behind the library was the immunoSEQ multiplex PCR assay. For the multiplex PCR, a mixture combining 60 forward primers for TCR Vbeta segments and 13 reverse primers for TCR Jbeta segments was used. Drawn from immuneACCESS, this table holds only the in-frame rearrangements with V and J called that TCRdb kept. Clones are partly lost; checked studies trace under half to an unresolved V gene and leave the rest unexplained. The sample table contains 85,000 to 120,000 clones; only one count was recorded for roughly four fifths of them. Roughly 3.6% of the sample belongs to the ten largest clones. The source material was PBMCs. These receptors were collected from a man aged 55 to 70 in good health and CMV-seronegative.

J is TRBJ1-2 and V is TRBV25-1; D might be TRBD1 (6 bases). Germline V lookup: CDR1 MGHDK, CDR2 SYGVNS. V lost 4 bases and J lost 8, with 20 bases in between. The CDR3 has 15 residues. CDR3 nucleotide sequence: TGTGCCAGCAGTGCAGCGGGGGGCGCAGGCCTCGGCTACACCTTC. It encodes CASSAAGGAGLGYTF.

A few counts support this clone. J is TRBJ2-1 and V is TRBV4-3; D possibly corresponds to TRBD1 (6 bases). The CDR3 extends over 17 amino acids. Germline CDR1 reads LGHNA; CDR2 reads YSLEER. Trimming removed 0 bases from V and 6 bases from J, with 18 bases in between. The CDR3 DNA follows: TGCGCCAGCAGCCAAGATGCAAGGCAGGGGCTTTCCAATGAGCAGTTCTTC. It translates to CASSQDARQGLSNEQFF.

CDR3 residues: CASSSRGAGELFF. Written as DNA, the CDR3 is TGTGCCAGCAGCTCCCGCGGGGCCGGGGAGCTGTTTTTT. The chain couples TRBV11-2 to TRBJ2-2, with D perhaps TRBD2 (6 bases). V lost 4 bases and J 6 bases, leaving 9 bases between the germline ends. From germline, CDR1 is SGHAT and CDR2 FQNNGV. The CDR3 runs to 13 residues.

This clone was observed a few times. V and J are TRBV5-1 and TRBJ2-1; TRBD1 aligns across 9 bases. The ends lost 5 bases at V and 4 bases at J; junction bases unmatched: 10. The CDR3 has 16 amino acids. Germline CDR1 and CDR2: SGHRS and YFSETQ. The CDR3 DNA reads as TGCGCCAGCAGACCCCTGTGGACAGGGGTTTACAATGAGCAGTTCTTC. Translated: CASRPLWTGVYNEQFF. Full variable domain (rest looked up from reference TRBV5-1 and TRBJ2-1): KAGVTQTPRYLIKTRGQQVTLSCSPISGHRSVSWYQQTPGQGLQFLFEYFSETQRNKGNFPGRFSGRQFSNSRSEMNVSTLELGDSALYLCASRPLWTGVYNEQFFGPGTRLTVL.

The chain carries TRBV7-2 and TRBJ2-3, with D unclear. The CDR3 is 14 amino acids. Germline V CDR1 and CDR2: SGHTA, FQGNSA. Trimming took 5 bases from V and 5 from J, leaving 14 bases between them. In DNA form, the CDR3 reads TGTGCCAGCAGCCCTGGCCAATTCCGAGATACGCAGTATTTT. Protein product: CASSPGQFRDTQYF.

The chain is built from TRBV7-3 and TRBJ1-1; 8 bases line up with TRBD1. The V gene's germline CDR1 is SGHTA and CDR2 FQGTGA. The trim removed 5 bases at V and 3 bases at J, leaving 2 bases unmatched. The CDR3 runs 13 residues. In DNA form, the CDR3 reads TGTGCCAGCAGCCCGGACAGGGACACTGAAGCTTTCTTT. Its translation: CASSPDRDTEAFF.

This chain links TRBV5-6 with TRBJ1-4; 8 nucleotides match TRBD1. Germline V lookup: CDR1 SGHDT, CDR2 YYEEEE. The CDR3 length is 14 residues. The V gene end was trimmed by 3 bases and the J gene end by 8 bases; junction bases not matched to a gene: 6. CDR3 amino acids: CASSYDRGSEKLFF. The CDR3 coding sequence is TGTGCCAGCAGCTACGACAGGGGTAGCGAAAAACTGTTTTTT.

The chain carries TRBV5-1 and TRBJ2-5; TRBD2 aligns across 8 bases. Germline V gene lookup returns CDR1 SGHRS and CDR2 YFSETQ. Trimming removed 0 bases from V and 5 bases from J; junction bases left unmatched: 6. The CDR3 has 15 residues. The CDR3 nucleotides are TGCGCCAGCAGCTTGGGCGGGGGGCCGGGGGAGACCCAGTACTTC. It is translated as CASSLGGGPGETQYF.

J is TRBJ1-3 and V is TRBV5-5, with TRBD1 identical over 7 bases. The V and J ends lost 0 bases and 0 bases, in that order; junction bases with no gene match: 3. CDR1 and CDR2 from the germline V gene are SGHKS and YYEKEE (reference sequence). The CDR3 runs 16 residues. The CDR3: CASSLGAGGSGNTIYF. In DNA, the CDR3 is TGTGCCAGCAGCTTGGGGGCAGGGGGCTCTGGAAACACCATATATTTT.

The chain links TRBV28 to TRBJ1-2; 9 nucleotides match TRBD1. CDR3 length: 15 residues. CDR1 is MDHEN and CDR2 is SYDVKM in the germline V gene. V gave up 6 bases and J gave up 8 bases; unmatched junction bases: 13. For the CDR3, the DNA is TGTGCCAGCAGGACTACAGGGGGCGCCTTAGGAGGCTACACCTTC. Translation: CASRTTGGALGGYTF.

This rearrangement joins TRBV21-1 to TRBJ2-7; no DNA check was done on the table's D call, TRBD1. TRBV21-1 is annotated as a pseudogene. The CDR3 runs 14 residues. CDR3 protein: CASENRDRGREQYV. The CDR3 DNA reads TGTGCCAGTGAAAACCGGGACAGGGGGCGTGAGCAGTACGTC.

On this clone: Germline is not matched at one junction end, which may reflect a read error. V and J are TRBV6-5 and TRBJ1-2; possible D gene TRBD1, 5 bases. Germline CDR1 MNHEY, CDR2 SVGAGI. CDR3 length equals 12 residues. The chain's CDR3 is CASSYGGEVYSF. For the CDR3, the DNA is TGTGCCAGCAGTTACGGGGGGGAAGTCTATTCCTTC.

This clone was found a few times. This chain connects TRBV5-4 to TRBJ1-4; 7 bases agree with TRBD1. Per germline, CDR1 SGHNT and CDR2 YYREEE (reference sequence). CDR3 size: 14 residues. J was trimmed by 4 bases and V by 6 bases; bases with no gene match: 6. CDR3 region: CASTTDRINEKLFF. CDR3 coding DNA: TGTGCCAGCACTACGGACAGGATTAATGAAAAACTGTTTTTT. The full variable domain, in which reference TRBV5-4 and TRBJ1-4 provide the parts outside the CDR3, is ETGVTQSPTHLIKTRGQQVTLRCSSQSGHNTVSWYQQALGQGPQFIFQYYREEENGRGNFPPRFSGLQFPNYSSELNVNALELDDSALYLCASTTDRINEKLFFGSGTQLSVL.

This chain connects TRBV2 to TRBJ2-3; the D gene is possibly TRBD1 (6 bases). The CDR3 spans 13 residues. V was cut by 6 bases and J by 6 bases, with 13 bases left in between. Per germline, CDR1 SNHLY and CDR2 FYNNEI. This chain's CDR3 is CASSWGQEDTQYF. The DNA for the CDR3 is TGTGCCAGCAGCTGGGGGCAAGAGGATACGCAGTATTTT. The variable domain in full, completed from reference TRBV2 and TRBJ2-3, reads EPEVTQTPSHQVTQMGQEVILRCVPISNHLYFYWYRQILGQKVEFLVSFYNNEISEKSEIFDDQFSVERPDGSNFTLKIRSTKLEDSAMYFCASSWGQEDTQYFGPGTRLTVL.

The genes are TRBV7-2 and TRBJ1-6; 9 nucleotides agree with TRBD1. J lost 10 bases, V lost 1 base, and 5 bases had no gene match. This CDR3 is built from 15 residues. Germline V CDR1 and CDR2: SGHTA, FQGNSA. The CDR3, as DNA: TGTGCCAGCAGCTTAGTCCGGGACAGGGCGTCACCCCTCCACTTT. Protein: CASSLVRDRASPLHF. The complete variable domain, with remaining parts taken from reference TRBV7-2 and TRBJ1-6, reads GAGVSQSPSNKVTEKGKDVELRCDPISGHTALYWYRQSLGQGLEFLIYFQGNSAPDKSGLPSDRFSAERTGGSVSTLTIQRTQQEDSAVYLCASSLVRDRASPLHFGNGTRLTVT.

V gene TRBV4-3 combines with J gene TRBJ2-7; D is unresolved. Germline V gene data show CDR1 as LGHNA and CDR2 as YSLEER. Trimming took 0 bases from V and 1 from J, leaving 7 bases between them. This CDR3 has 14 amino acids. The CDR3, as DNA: TGCGCCAGCAGCCAAGATTACAGTTCCTACGAGCAGTACTTC. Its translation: CASSQDYSSYEQYF.

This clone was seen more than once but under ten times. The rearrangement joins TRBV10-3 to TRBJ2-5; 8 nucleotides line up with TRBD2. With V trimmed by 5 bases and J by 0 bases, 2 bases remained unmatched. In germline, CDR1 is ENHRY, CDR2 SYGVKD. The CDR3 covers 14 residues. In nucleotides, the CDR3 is TGTGCCATCAGTAGAGCGGGGGACCAAGAGACCCAGTACTTC. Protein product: CAISRAGDQETQYF.

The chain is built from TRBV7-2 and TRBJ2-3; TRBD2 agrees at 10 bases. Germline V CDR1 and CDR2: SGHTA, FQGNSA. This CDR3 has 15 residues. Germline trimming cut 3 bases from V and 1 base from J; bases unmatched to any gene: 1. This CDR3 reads CASSFGTSGTDTQYF. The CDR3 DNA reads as TGTGCCAGCAGCTTCGGGACTAGCGGCACAGATACGCAGTATTTT.

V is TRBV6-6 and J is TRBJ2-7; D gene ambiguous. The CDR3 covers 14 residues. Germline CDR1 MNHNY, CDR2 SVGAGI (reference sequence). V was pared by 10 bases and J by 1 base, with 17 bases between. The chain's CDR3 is CATLNRLLSYEQYF. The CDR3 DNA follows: TGTGCCACCTTGAATAGACTGCTTTCCTACGAGCAGTACTTC.

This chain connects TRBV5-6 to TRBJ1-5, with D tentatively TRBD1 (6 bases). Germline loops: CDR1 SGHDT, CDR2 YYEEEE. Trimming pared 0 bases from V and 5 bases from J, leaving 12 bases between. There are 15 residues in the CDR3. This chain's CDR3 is CASSLGTGFYQPQHF. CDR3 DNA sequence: TGTGCCAGCAGCTTGGGCACAGGGTTTTATCAGCCCCAGCATTTT.

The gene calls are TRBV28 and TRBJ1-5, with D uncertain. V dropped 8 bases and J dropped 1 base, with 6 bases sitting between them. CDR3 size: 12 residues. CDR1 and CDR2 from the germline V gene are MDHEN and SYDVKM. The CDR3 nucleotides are TGTGCCAGCTTTTCAAGCAATCAGCCCCAGCATTTT. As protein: CASFSSNQPQHF.

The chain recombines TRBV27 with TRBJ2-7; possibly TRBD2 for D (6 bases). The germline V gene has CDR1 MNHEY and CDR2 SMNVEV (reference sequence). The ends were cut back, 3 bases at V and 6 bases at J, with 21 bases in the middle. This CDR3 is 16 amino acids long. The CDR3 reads CASSFMGRGEVREQYV. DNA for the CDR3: TGTGCCAGCAGTTTTATGGGGCGGGGAGAAGTACGCGAGCAGTACGTC.

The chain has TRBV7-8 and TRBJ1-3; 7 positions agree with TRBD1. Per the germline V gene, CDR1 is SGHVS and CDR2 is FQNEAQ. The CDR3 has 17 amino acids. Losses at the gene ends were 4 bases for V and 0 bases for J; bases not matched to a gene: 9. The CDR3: CASSWTGQWGSGNTIYF. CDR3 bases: TGTGCCAGCAGCTGGACAGGACAGTGGGGCTCTGGAAACACCATATATTTT.

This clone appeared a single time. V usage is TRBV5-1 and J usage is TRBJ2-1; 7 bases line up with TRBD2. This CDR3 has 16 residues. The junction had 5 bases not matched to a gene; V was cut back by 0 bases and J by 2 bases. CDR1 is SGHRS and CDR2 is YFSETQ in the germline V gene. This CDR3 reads CASSLAGLAAYNEQFF. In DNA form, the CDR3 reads TGCGCCAGCAGCTTGGCCGGGCTAGCGGCCTACAATGAGCAGTTCTTC.